The 31 T cell receptor beta chains presented below share a single source sample, sequenced in a study of cytomegalovirus exposure and HLA in healthy donors. The primer mix had 60 Vbeta and 13 Jbeta primers. This table comes from immunoSEQ multiplex PCR, and its TCRdb copy is limited to in-frame clones, with some not included. The sample has fewer than 110,000 clones, 73% seen once. What was sequenced was PBMCs. The source of these receptors is a man aged 30 to 45 in good health and CMV-seronegative.

The chain joins TRBV29-1 to TRBJ1-3; maybe TRBD1 (6 bases). Trimming stripped 3 bases from V and 2 bases from J, with 11 bases between. There are 14 residues in the CDR3. Germline loops: CDR1 SQVTM, CDR2 ANQGSEA. The CDR3, as DNA: TGCAGCGTTGATTTGTCAGGGGCTGGAAACACCATATATTTT. Its protein is CSVDLSGAGNTIYF.

V usage is TRBV6-6 and J usage is TRBJ1-4; D gene uncertain. The germline CDR1 and CDR2 sequences are MNHNY and SVGAGI (reference sequence). Deletions cut 2 bases from V and 5 bases from J, with 12 bases between. This CDR3 is 15 amino acids long. This chain's CDR3 is CASSYQLGKNEKLFF. CDR3 coding DNA: TGTGCCAGCAGTTACCAATTGGGCAAAAATGAAAAACTGTTTTTT.

This sequence joins TRBV7-2 and TRBJ1-5, with 9 bases matching TRBD1. Per germline, CDR1 SGHTA and CDR2 FQGNSA. CDR3 length: 17 amino acids. V was pared by 4 bases and J by 2 bases, with 9 bases of the junction left unmatched. The CDR3 reads CASSSCWDRDCNQPQHF. The DNA for the CDR3 is TGTGCCAGCAGCTCTTGTTGGGACAGGGATTGCAATCAGCCCCAGCATTTT.

The chain carries TRBV27 and TRBJ1-2; no reliable D call. Germline values: CDR1 MNHEY, CDR2 SMNVEV (reference sequence). The CDR3 has 14 amino acids. V shed 8 bases and J shed 3 bases, with 16 bases lying between them. The CDR3 spells CASFGGSSYYGYTF. CDR3 coding DNA: TGTGCCAGCTTCGGCGGTAGTTCCTACTATGGCTACACCTTC.

A few counts support this clone. The CDR3 region is CASRDRGLITEAFF. The CDR3 coding sequence is TGTGCCAGCAGAGACAGGGGATTGATCACTGAAGCTTTCTTT. The rearrangement joins TRBV25-1 to TRBJ1-1; 8 nucleotides align to TRBD1. V dropped 6 bases and J dropped 4; count of bases not matched to a gene: 7. The CDR3 contains 14 residues. Germline-derived CDR1 and CDR2 are MGHDK and SYGVNS.

This clone was observed a handful of times. The CDR3 region has the DNA TGTGCCAGCAGAACGGACAGGGTGGGCGAGCAGTACTTC. It translates to CASRTDRVGEQYF. This chain joins TRBV6-1 and TRBJ2-7; 8 bases agree with TRBD1. Germline V CDR1 and CDR2: MNHNS, SASEGT. The V segment lost 6 bases and the J segment 6 bases; nucleotides outside the gene matches: 7. The CDR3 has 13 amino acids.

J is TRBJ2-7 and V is TRBV28, with 7 bases fitting TRBD1. The CDR3 contains 13 residues. V trimming: 6 bases; J trimming: 3 bases; junction bases outside the gene matches: 5. Germline V gene data show CDR1 as MDHEN and CDR2 as SYDVKM. CDR3 sequence: CASSRGQNYEQYF. The DNA for the CDR3 is TGTGCCAGCAGCCGGGGACAGAACTACGAGCAGTACTTC.

As for this clone: Germline and junction disagree at one end, which may indicate a read error. This chain joins TRBV28 and TRBJ2-7, with D unclear. From germline, CDR1 is MDHEN and CDR2 SYDVKM. CDR3 length equals 16 residues. The CDR3 DNA reads TGTGCCAGCAGTTTACAGCGACTCCTGAGCTCCTACGAGCCGTACTTC. It encodes CASSLQRLLSSYEPYF.

The rearrangement links TRBV28 to TRBJ2-1; D ambiguous. This CDR3 comprises 15 residues. Germline V lookup: CDR1 MDHEN, CDR2 SYDVKM. The germline V and J ends were trimmed by 6 bases and 8 bases, with 20 bases remaining between them. The CDR3 loop is CASRPRSGISDEQFF. The CDR3 DNA sequence: TGTGCCAGCAGACCCCGTTCCGGAATAAGCGATGAGCAGTTCTTC.

The sample holds a few counts of this clone. J is TRBJ2-6 and V is TRBV2, with D possibly being TRBD2 (6 bases). Germline V gene sequence: CDR1 SNHLY, CDR2 FYNNEI. V was trimmed by 5 bases and J by 1 base, leaving 21 bases between them. The length of the CDR3 is 19 residues. The CDR3 nucleotides are TGTGCCAGCAGTCCCTCCCTTCTGATCGGGGGATCTGGGGCCAACGTCCTGACTTTC. Protein sequence: CASSPSLLIGGSGANVLTF.

The chain recombines TRBV7-9 with TRBJ2-7; D may be TRBD1 (8 bases). V lost 5 bases and J 3 bases, leaving 23 bases between the germline ends. The CDR3 spans 17 residues. Germline V gene data show CDR1 as SEHNR and CDR2 as FQNEAQ (reference sequence). This CDR3 is CASSTGGGQRPIYEQYF. For the CDR3, the DNA is TGTGCCAGCAGCACAGGGGGGGGGCAACGACCCATCTACGAGCAGTACTTC. The full variable domain, its missing parts supplied by reference TRBV7-9 and TRBJ2-7, is DTGVSQNPRHKITKRGQNVTFRCDPISEHNRLYWYRQTLGQGPEFLTYFQNEAQLEKSRLLSDRFSAERPKGSFSTLEIQRTEQGDSAMYLCASSTGGGQRPIYEQYFGPGTRLTVT.

The rearrangement links TRBV10-3 to TRBJ2-3; weak D call: TRBD2 (6 bases). Germline V gene sequence: CDR1 ENHRY, CDR2 SYGVKD. The CDR3 sequence is 13 residues long. Trimming removed 5 bases from V and 3 bases from J, with 9 bases in between. Written as DNA, the CDR3 is TGTGCCATCAGTAGCGGAGGGACAGATACGCAGTATTTT. Its protein product is CAISSGGTDTQYF.

The chain recombines TRBV7-8 with TRBJ1-2; possible D gene TRBD1, 5 bases. Trimming left V 0 bases short and J 4 bases short, with 15 bases between. CDR3 length: 16 residues. The V gene's germline CDR1 is SGHVS and CDR2 FQNEAQ. The CDR3 region is CASSLAQGFNSYGYTF. The CDR3, as DNA: TGTGCCAGCAGCTTAGCGCAGGGCTTTAACAGCTATGGCTACACCTTC.

This clone was observed a single time. The chain recombines TRBV2 with TRBJ2-2, with TRBD1 as a possible D gene (6 bases). Germline CDR1 is SNHLY and CDR2 is FYNNEI. The CDR3 consists of 15 residues. Deletions cut 5 bases from V and 0 bases from J, with 10 bases between. The CDR3 region has the DNA TGTGCCAGCAGTCCCAGGACAGCGAACACCGGGGAGCTGTTTTTT. Translated: CASSPRTANTGELFF.

V usage is TRBV5-1 and J usage is TRBJ2-1; the D gene is possibly TRBD1 (6 bases). The CDR3 length is 16 residues. V was trimmed by 7 bases and J by 1 base, leaving 18 bases between them. Looked up from germline, CDR1 is SGHRS and CDR2 is YFSETQ. The CDR3 is CASLPARGFSYNEQFF. DNA of the CDR3: TGCGCCAGCCTCCCGGCCAGGGGCTTTTCCTACAATGAGCAGTTCTTC.

This rearrangement joins TRBV5-1 to TRBJ1-6; D call uncertain. Trimming took 7 bases from V and 5 from J, leaving 10 bases between them. The germline CDR1 and CDR2 sequences are SGHRS and YFSETQ. The CDR3 runs to 13 residues. This CDR3 reads CASRERNNSPLHF. CDR3 nucleotides: TGCGCCAGCCGGGAACGGAATAATTCACCCCTCCACTTT.

This clone was counted a few times. The chain is built from TRBV4-1 and TRBJ1-1; tentatively, D is TRBD1 (5 bases). The CDR3 totals 15 residues. The ends were cut back, 0 bases at V and 3 bases at J, with 11 bases in the middle. Looked up from germline, CDR1 is MGHRA and CDR2 is YSYEKL. This chain's CDR3 is CASSQEATGYTEAFF. CDR3 nucleotide sequence: TGCGCCAGCAGCCAAGAAGCCACAGGTTACACTGAAGCTTTCTTT.

The V gene is TRBV29-1, the J gene TRBJ2-2; maybe TRBD2 (5 bases). The CDR3 is made up of 11 amino acids. In germline, CDR1 is SQVTM, CDR2 ANQGSEA. Trimming stripped 4 bases from V and 6 bases from J, with 6 bases between. CDR3 sequence (DNA): TGCAGCGTTGGGGGAGCCGGGGAGCTGTTTTTT. This encodes CSVGGAGELFF.

The rearrangement joins TRBV2 to TRBJ2-5; possible D gene TRBD1, 5 bases. The ends were cut back, 6 bases at V and 3 bases at J, with 11 bases in the middle. The germline V gene has CDR1 SNHLY and CDR2 FYNNEI. The length of the CDR3 is 13 residues. In nucleotides, the CDR3 is TGTGCCAGCAGAAGGGGTCGGGAAGAGACCCAGTACTTC. This translates into CASRRGREETQYF.

This chain connects TRBV6-4 to TRBJ2-7; 7 positions match TRBD2. CDR1 MRHNA and CDR2 SNTAGT come from the germline V gene. V shed 8 bases, J shed 3 bases, and the junction held 10 bases outside the gene matches. CDR3 size: 14 residues. The CDR3 sequence is CASFFGGSNYEQYF. Written as DNA, the CDR3 is TGTGCCAGCTTCTTTGGCGGGAGTAACTACGAGCAGTACTTC.

With regard to this clone: Other nucleotide sequences in the sample specify the same CDR3. The rearrangement joins TRBV19 to TRBJ2-6; D is unclear. V was clipped by 9 bases and J by 2 bases, with 8 bases between them. The CDR3 length is 13 residues. CDR1 is LNHDA, CDR2 SQIVND, per germline (reference sequence). The CDR3 DNA reads TGTGCCAGCCGAGAAACTGGGGCCAACGTCCTGACTTTC. Translation: CASRETGANVLTF.

The J gene is TRBJ2-2, the V gene TRBV15; the D gene is possibly TRBD1 (6 bases). Germline V gene sequence: CDR1 LNHNV, CDR2 YYDKDF (reference sequence). There are 14 residues in the CDR3. Between the trimmed V and J ends, which lost 6 bases and 0 bases, there was a span of 8 bases. CDR3 protein: CATSRDTNTGELFF. The CDR3 coding sequence is TGTGCCACCAGTCGGGACACGAACACCGGGGAGCTGTTTTTT.

The V and J genes are TRBV5-6 and TRBJ2-6, with D possibly being TRBD1 (5 bases). CDR1 and CDR2 (germline): SGHDT, YYEEEE. The CDR3 has 16 amino acids. The ends were cut back, 7 bases at V and 2 bases at J, with 16 bases in the middle. The CDR3 spells CASGHPPGPGANVLTF. The CDR3 bases are TGTGCCAGCGGGCACCCCCCAGGGCCTGGGGCCAACGTCCTGACTTTC.

The J gene is TRBJ2-7, the V gene TRBV2; 8 nucleotides agree with TRBD2. Germline CDR1 reads SNHLY; CDR2 reads FYNNEI. The CDR3 sequence is 12 residues long. The trim removed 5 bases at V and 12 bases at J, leaving 9 bases unmatched. CDR3 coding DNA: TGTGCCAGCAGTAATAGCGGGACCCGTCCGTACTTC. This translates into CASSNSGTRPYF.

This chain uses TRBV5-1 with TRBJ2-3, with TRBD2 identical over 10 bases. Germline assignment: CDR1 SGHRS and CDR2 YFSETQ. This CDR3 is built from 18 residues. The V and J ends lost 0 bases and 0 bases, in that order; junction bases with no gene match: 7. CDR3 DNA sequence: TGCGCCAGCAGCTTGGCTAGCGGGGGTTACCCTAGCACAGATACGCAGTATTTT. It yields the protein CASSLASGGYPSTDTQYF.

Remarks on this clone: This sample includes further DNA sequences coding for the same CDR3. The V gene is TRBV28, the J gene TRBJ2-5; 12 bases are a match to TRBD2. The trim removed 6 bases at V and 3 bases at J, leaving 11 bases unmatched. Looked up from germline, CDR1 is MDHEN and CDR2 is SYDVKM. The length of the CDR3 is 17 residues. CDR3 coding DNA: TGTGCCAGCAGACCGCTAGCGGGGGGGCCGATCGAAGAGACCCAGTACTTC. Residues: CASRPLAGGPIEETQYF.

This clone was counted a few times. This sequence joins TRBV21-1 and TRBJ2-3; no check of the table's D call, TRBD1, against the DNA was made. TRBV21-1 is noted as a pseudogene. The CDR3 extends over 12 amino acids. The CDR3 nucleotides are TGTGCCAGCAGCAAATTACAAGATACGCAGTATTTT. Translated, it gives CASSKLQDTQYF.

The chain links TRBV6-1 to TRBJ1-2; 7 bases line up with TRBD1. The ends lost 6 bases at V and 5 bases at J; junction bases unmatched: 9. The CDR3 runs to 14 residues. Germline V gene data show CDR1 as MNHNS and CDR2 as SASEGT. The CDR3 here is CASRVTGTDYGYTF. CDR3 nucleotides: TGTGCCAGCAGAGTCACCGGGACAGATTATGGCTACACCTTC.

The chain recombines TRBV19 with TRBJ1-2, with 8 bases aligning to TRBD1. The length of the CDR3 is 15 residues. J was trimmed by 8 bases and V by 4 bases; bases with no gene match: 12. Germline CDR1 LNHDA, CDR2 SQIVND (reference sequence). DNA of the CDR3: TGTGCCAGTAGTAGTTTTGAGACAGGGGTCGGAGGCTACACCTTC. The encoded protein is CASSSFETGVGGYTF.

This chain uses TRBV10-3 with TRBJ1-6; D not resolved. CDR1 ENHRY and CDR2 SYGVKD come from the germline V gene. The CDR3 has 11 residues. V was pared by 10 bases and J by 8 bases, with 9 bases between. The CDR3 DNA reads TGTGCCACCAAGGAGGATTCACCCCTCCACTTT. Translated: CATKEDSPLHF.

The rearrangement joins TRBV19 to TRBJ1-1; D gene unclear. The V end was cut by 3 bases, the J end by 1 base, with 6 bases between. This CDR3 contains 13 residues. Germline-derived CDR1 and CDR2 are LNHDA and SQIVND (reference sequence). The CDR3: CASSISSNTEAFF. The CDR3 DNA reads as TGTGCCAGTAGTATTTCGTCGAACACTGAAGCTTTCTTT.